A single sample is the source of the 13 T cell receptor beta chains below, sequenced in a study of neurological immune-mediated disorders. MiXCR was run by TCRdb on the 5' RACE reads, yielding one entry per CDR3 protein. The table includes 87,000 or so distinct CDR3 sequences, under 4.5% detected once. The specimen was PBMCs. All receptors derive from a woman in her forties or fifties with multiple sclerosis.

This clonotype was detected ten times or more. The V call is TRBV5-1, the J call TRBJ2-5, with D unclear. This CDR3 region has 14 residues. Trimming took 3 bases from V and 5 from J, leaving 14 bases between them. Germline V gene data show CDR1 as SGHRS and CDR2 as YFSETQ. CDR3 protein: CASSSNAGWETQYF. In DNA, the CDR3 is TGCGCCAGCAGCTCCAACGCCGGGTGGGAGACCCAGTACTTC.

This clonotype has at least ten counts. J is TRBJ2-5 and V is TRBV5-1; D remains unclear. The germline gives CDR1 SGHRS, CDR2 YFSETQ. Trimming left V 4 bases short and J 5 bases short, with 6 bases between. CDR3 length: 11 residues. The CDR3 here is CASSISETQYF. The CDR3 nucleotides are TGCGCCAGCAGCATCTCGGAGACCCAGTACTTC.

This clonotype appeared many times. Here the CDR3 reads CASSQGAGQSYEQYF. CDR3 in DNA: TGCGCCAGCAGCCAAGGAGCGGGACAGTCCTACGAGCAGTACTTC. V is TRBV4-1 and J is TRBJ2-7; the D gene could be TRBD1 or TRBD2 (7 bases each). The CDR3 totals 15 residues. V dropped 1 base and J dropped 1 base, with 11 bases sitting between them. Germline assignment: CDR1 MGHRA and CDR2 YSYEKL.

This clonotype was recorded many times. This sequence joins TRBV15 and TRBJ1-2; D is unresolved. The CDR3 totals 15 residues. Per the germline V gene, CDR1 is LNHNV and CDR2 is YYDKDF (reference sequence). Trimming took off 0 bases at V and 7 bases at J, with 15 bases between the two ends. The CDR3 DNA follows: TGTGCCACCAGCAGAGATCTCGTTGGAGCCCGTGGCTACACCTTC. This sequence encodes CATSRDLVGARGYTF.

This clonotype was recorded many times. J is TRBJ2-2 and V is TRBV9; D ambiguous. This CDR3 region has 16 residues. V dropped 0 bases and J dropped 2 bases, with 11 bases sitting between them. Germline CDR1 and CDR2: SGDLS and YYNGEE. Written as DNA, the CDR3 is TGTGCCAGCAGCGTAGACGGACGGTCAAACACCGGGGAGCTGTTTTTT. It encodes CASSVDGRSNTGELFF.

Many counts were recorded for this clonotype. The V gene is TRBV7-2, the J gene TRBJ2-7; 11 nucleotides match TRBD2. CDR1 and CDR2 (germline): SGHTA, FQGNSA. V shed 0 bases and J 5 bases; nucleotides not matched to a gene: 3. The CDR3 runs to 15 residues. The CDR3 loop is CASSLAVAGGNEQYF. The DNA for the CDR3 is TGTGCCAGCAGCTTAGCGGTAGCGGGGGGGAACGAGCAGTACTTC.

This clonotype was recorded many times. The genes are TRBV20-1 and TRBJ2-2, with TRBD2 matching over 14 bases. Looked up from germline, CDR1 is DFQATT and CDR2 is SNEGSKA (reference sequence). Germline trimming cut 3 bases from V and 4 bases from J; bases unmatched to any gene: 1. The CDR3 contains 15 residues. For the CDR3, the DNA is TGCAGTGCTAGGGGGACTAGCGGGGGCACCGGGGAGCTGTTTTTT. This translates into CSARGTSGGTGELFF.

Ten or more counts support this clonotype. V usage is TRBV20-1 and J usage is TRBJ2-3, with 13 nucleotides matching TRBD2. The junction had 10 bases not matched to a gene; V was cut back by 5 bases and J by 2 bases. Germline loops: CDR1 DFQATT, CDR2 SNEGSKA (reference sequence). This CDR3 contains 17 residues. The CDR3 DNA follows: TGCAGTGCTCCAGGACTAGCGGGGGCCAAGGTCACAGATACGCAGTATTTT. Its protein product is CSAPGLAGAKVTDTQYF.

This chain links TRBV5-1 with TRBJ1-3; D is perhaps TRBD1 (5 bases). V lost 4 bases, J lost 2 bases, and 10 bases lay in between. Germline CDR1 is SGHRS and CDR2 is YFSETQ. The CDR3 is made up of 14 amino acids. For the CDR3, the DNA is TGCGCCAGCAGCACCGACAGACCTGGAAACACCATATATTTT. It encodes CASSTDRPGNTIYF.

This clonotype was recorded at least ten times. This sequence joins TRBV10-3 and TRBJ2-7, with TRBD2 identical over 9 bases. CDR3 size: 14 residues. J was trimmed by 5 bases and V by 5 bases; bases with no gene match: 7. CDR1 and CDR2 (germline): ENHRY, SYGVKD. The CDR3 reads CAISRGTSLHEQYF. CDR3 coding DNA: TGTGCCATCAGTAGGGGGACTAGCTTGCACGAGCAGTACTTC.

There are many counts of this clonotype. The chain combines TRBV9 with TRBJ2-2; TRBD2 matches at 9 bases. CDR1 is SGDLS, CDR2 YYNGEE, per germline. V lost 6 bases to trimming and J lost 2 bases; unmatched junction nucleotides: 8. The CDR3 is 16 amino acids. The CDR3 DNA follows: TGTGCCAGCAATGAAGCCGGGACTAGCAACACCGGGGAGCTGTTTTTT. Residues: CASNEAGTSNTGELFF.

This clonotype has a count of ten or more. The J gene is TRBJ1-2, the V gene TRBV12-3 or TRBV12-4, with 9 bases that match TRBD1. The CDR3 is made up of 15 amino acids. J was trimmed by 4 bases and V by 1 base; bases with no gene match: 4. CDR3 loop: CASSLEQGASYGYTF. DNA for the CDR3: TGTGCCAGCAGTTTAGAACAGGGGGCCAGCTATGGCTACACCTTC.

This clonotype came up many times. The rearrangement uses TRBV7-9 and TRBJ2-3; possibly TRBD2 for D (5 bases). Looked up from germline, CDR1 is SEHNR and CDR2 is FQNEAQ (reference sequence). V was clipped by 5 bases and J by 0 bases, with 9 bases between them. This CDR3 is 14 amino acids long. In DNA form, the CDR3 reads TGTGCCAGCAGCCGCGGAGGAAGCACAGATACGCAGTATTTT. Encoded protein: CASSRGGSTDTQYF.